These 32 T cell receptor beta chains came from one sample sequenced in a study of control samples from healthy donors and cancer patients. Generated by immunoSEQ multiplex PCR, the TCRdb table keeps only in-frame clones and is missing some. This table has about 170,000 clones, 91% appearing once. Specimen: blood. The receptors were sampled from a woman in her twenties or thirties in good health.

The chain has TRBV19 and TRBJ1-5; D remains unclear. The length of the CDR3 is 13 residues. Germline V gives CDR1 LNHDA, CDR2 SQIVND (reference sequence). The V gene lost 3 bases and the J gene lost 4 bases, with 7 bases spanning the gap. For the CDR3, the DNA is TGTGCCAGTAGTATGGGGTGGAATCAGCCCCAGCATTTT. Its translation: CASSMGWNQPQHF.

The rearrangement uses TRBV11-2 and TRBJ1-4; perhaps TRBD1 as D (6 bases). With 5 bases removed from V and 1 base from J, the gap between germline ends came to 8 bases. This CDR3 spans 14 amino acids. Germline CDR1 reads SGHAT; CDR2 reads FQNNGV. The chain's CDR3 is CASSRGGTNEKLFF. The CDR3 coding sequence is TGTGCCAGCAGCAGGGGGGGAACTAATGAAAAACTGTTTTTT.

The V call is TRBV30, the J call TRBJ2-7; D remains ambiguous. Germline CDR1 GTSNPN, CDR2 SVGIG (reference sequence). V gave up 1 base and J gave up 2 bases, with 6 bases separating them. The CDR3 has 12 amino acids. The DNA for the CDR3 is TGTGCCTGGAGTGCGACTCCCTACGAGCAGTACTTC. Translating it yields CAWSATPYEQYF. The full variable domain, with the rest looked up from reference TRBV30 and TRBJ2-7, is SQTIHQWPATLVQPVGSPLSLECTVEGTSNPNLYWYRQAAGRGLQLLFYSVGIGQISSEVPQNLSASRPQDRQFILSSKKLLLSDSGFYLCAWSATPYEQYFGPGTRLTVT.

Note on this clone: The sample contains more than one DNA sequence encoding this CDR3. The chain carries TRBV18 and TRBJ1-4; TRBD1 matches 7 bases. V lost 2 bases, J lost 3 bases, and 0 bases stayed unmatched. The CDR3 contains 14 residues. Germline-derived CDR1 and CDR2 are KGHSH and LQKENI. The CDR3 DNA reads as TGTGCCAGCTCACCAGGACAGGCTAATGAAAAACTGTTTTTT. Translated: CASSPGQANEKLFF.

The rearrangement joins TRBV7-6 to TRBJ2-2; 7 bases are shared with TRBD2. CDR1 is SGHVS and CDR2 is FNYEAQ in the germline V gene. With 1 base clipped from V and 5 bases from J, the junction kept 7 bases outside the gene matches. This CDR3 has 16 amino acids. CDR3 bases: TGTGCCAGCAGCTTAGGCAGCGGGATTTCTACCGGGGAGCTGTTTTTT. This gives the protein CASSLGSGISTGELFF. The full variable domain, completed using reference TRBV7-6 and TRBJ2-2, is GAGVSQSPRYKVTKRGQDVALRCDPISGHVSLYWYRQALGQGPEFLTYFNYEAQQDKSGLPNDRFSAERPEGSISTLTIQRTEQRDSAMYRCASSLGSGISTGELFFGEGSRLTVL.

The J gene is TRBJ1-3, the V gene TRBV13; D remains ambiguous. This CDR3 region has 14 residues. Per the germline V gene, CDR1 is PRHDT and CDR2 is FYEKMQ (reference sequence). V was cut by 5 bases and J by 0 bases, with 8 bases left in between. In nucleotides, the CDR3 is TGTGCCAGCAGCATCCGGGACTCTGGAAACACCATATATTTT. It specifies CASSIRDSGNTIYF.

A note on this clone: Other DNA variants within this sample encode the same CDR3. The CDR3 loop reads CATSRDRGETQYF. CDR3 bases: TGTGCCACCAGCAGGGACAGAGGGGAGACCCAGTACTTC. The V and J genes are TRBV15 and TRBJ2-5; D might be TRBD1 (6 bases). The germline V and J ends were trimmed by 3 bases and 5 bases, with 10 bases remaining between them. Per the germline V gene, CDR1 is LNHNV and CDR2 is YYDKDF (reference sequence). The CDR3 contains 13 residues. The full variable domain, in which reference TRBV15 and TRBJ2-5 provide the parts outside the CDR3, is DAMVIQNPRYQVTQFGKPVTLSCSQTLNHNVMYWYQQKSSQAPKLLFHYYDKDFNNEADTPDNFQSRRPNTSFCFLDIRSPGLGDTAMYLCATSRDRGETQYFGPGTRLLVL.

V is TRBV30 and J is TRBJ2-4; 9 bases are shared with TRBD2. The length of the CDR3 is 14 residues. The J segment lost 0 bases and the V segment lost 3 bases, leaving 0 bases of the junction unmatched. From germline, CDR1 is GTSNPN and CDR2 SVGIG (reference sequence). The CDR3 loop is CAWRLAGAKNIQYF. In DNA form, the CDR3 reads TGTGCCTGGAGACTAGCGGGAGCCAAAAACATTCAGTACTTC. Full variable domain (missing parts from reference TRBV30 and TRBJ2-4): SQTIHQWPATLVQPVGSPLSLECTVEGTSNPNLYWYRQAAGRGLQLLFYSVGIGQISSEVPQNLSASRPQDRQFILSSKKLLLSDSGFYLCAWRLAGAKNIQYFGAGTRLSVL.

This chain links TRBV5-4 with TRBJ2-1; TRBD1 might be the D (6 bases). This CDR3 spans 15 amino acids. CDR1 is SGHNT, CDR2 YYREEE, per germline (reference sequence). V was clipped by 4 bases and J by 0 bases, with 11 bases between them. Written as DNA, the CDR3 is TGTGCCAGCAGCCCCGGGACAAACTCCTACAATGAGCAGTTCTTC. It codes for CASSPGTNSYNEQFF.

Note on this clone: This same CDR3 is encoded by further DNA sequences in the sample. The V and J genes are TRBV7-9 and TRBJ2-3, with 10 positions matching TRBD2. The ends lost 3 bases at V and 0 bases at J; junction bases unmatched: 0. In germline, CDR1 is SEHNR, CDR2 FQNEAQ (reference sequence). CDR3 length equals 15 residues. The CDR3 coding sequence is TGTGCCAGCAGCTTGACTAGCGGGAGCACAGATACGCAGTATTTT. Translating gives CASSLTSGSTDTQYF.

The V gene is TRBV12-5, the J gene TRBJ1-5; TRBD1 agrees at 7 bases. CDR3 size: 14 residues. Losses at the gene ends were 4 bases for V and 3 bases for J; bases not matched to a gene: 3. Germline assignment: CDR1 LGHNT and CDR2 FRNRAP. In DNA form, the CDR3 reads TGTGCTAGTGGTTCCGGGACAGACAATCAGCCCCAGCATTTT. Translated, it gives CASGSGTDNQPQHF.

The chain employs TRBV5-4 and TRBJ2-1; possible D gene TRBD2, 5 bases. The CDR3 totals 15 residues. The germline V and J ends were trimmed by 4 bases and 0 bases, with 11 bases remaining between them. Germline CDR1 SGHNT, CDR2 YYREEE (reference sequence). The CDR3 here is CASSPLVSSYNEQFF. Here the CDR3 DNA reads TGTGCCAGCAGCCCACTAGTCAGCTCCTACAATGAGCAGTTCTTC.

The chain recombines TRBV7-3 with TRBJ1-2; 8 positions match TRBD1. The CDR3 is 16 amino acids. Germline CDR1 is SGHTA and CDR2 is FQGTGA. Trimming removed 2 bases from V and 0 bases from J; junction bases left unmatched: 5. The DNA for the CDR3 is TGTGCCAGCAGCTTAGGGGACAGGACTTCTAACTATGGCTACACCTTC. Its translation is CASSLGDRTSNYGYTF.

This rearrangement joins TRBV11-3 to TRBJ1-1; 8 nucleotides align to TRBD1. CDR3 size: 13 residues. V was pared by 1 base and J by 8 bases, with 3 bases of the junction left unmatched. In germline, CDR1 is SGHNT, CDR2 YENEEA. CDR3 loop: CASSLAGGREAFF. DNA for the CDR3: TGTGCCAGCAGCTTAGCAGGGGGCAGGGAAGCTTTCTTT.

Only one count was recorded for this clone. The chain has TRBV5-5 and TRBJ1-6; 7 nucleotides agree with TRBD1. Losses at the gene ends were 2 bases for V and 8 bases for J; bases not matched to a gene: 4. CDR1 SGHKS and CDR2 YYEKEE come from the germline V gene (reference sequence). There are 14 residues in the CDR3. The CDR3 DNA reads as TGTGCCAGCAGCTTAGGGGGCAGGGATTCACCCCTCCACTTT. Encoded protein: CASSLGGRDSPLHF.

J is TRBJ2-5 and V is TRBV7-2; D is unresolved. V gave up 5 bases and J gave up 1 base, with 11 bases separating them. Germline V gene lookup returns CDR1 SGHTA and CDR2 FQGNSA. CDR3 length: 14 amino acids. CDR3 in DNA: TGTGCCAGCAGCCCACGGACCACCCAAGAGACCCAGTACTTC. This gives the protein CASSPRTTQETQYF. The full variable domain, completed using reference TRBV7-2 and TRBJ2-5, is GAGVSQSPSNKVTEKGKDVELRCDPISGHTALYWYRQSLGQGLEFLIYFQGNSAPDKSGLPSDRFSAERTGGSVSTLTIQRTQQEDSAVYLCASSPRTTQETQYFGPGTRLLVL.

This clone was detected only once. The chain is built from TRBV5-1 and TRBJ1-1, with D uncertain. CDR1 is SGHRS, CDR2 YFSETQ, per germline. The CDR3 covers 12 residues. V was trimmed by 5 bases and J by 1 base, leaving 6 bases between them. The CDR3 DNA is TGCGCCAGCAGTCGACAGAACACTGAAGCTTTCTTT. Its protein product is CASSRQNTEAFF.

CDR3 nucleotide sequence: TGTGCCAGCGGGACAGGGGCTCAGCCCCAGCATTTT. Its translation is CASGTGAQPQHF. V usage is TRBV6-5 and J usage is TRBJ1-5; 10 bases fit TRBD1. In germline, CDR1 is MNHEY, CDR2 SVGAGI. Unmatched junction bases numbered 1, after V lost 8 bases and J lost 6 bases. CDR3 length: 12 residues.

The chain is built from TRBV15 and TRBJ2-5; 10 bases align to TRBD2. In germline, CDR1 is LNHNV, CDR2 YYDKDF (reference sequence). J gave up 3 bases and V 1 base, and 2 bases lay outside the gene matches. This CDR3 region has 15 residues. The CDR3 sequence is CATSRGSGGEETQYF. CDR3 sequence (DNA): TGTGCCACCAGCAGAGGGAGCGGGGGGGAAGAGACCCAGTACTTC.

This rearrangement joins TRBV28 to TRBJ2-4, with 9 nucleotides matching TRBD2. The CDR3 has 19 residues. The V and J ends lost 6 bases and 0 bases, in that order; junction bases with no gene match: 15. Per germline, CDR1 MDHEN and CDR2 SYDVKM. This CDR3 reads CASSYGRRLAVIAKNIQYF. The DNA of the CDR3 is TGTGCCAGCAGCTATGGGCGGAGACTAGCGGTAATAGCCAAAAACATTCAGTACTTC.

V usage is TRBV20-1 and J usage is TRBJ1-2, with TRBD1 identical over 7 bases. CDR3 length: 10 amino acids. Germline V CDR1 and CDR2: DFQATT, SNEGSKA (reference sequence). CDR3 loop: CRGTDYGYTF. The CDR3, as DNA: TGCAGGGGGACAGACTATGGCTACACCTTC.

V gene TRBV5-6 combines with J gene TRBJ1-2; maybe TRBD1 (5 bases). V dropped 0 bases and J dropped 8 bases, with 11 bases sitting between them. The CDR3 sequence is 13 residues long. CDR1 is SGHDT, CDR2 YYEEEE, per germline. CDR3 sequence (DNA): TGTGCCAGCAGCTTGGGCGGGGCGGGGGGCTACACCTTC. It translates to CASSLGGAGGYTF.

This chain uses TRBV7-9 with TRBJ1-1, with a possible D match to TRBD1 (5 bases). The germline V and J ends were trimmed by 2 bases and 4 bases, with 11 bases remaining between them. The length of the CDR3 is 14 residues. The V gene's germline CDR1 is SEHNR and CDR2 FQNEAQ (reference sequence). The CDR3 loop reads CASSLSGGVTEAFF. Written as DNA, the CDR3 is TGTGCCAGCAGCTTAAGTGGGGGGGTCACTGAAGCTTTCTTT.

The chain links TRBV7-2 to TRBJ1-3; 8 nucleotides agree with TRBD1. V trimming: 4 bases; J trimming: 4 bases; junction bases outside the gene matches: 6. CDR1 and CDR2 from the germline V gene are SGHTA and FQGNSA. CDR3 size: 15 residues. This CDR3 reads CASSSRTGLGNTIYF. CDR3 nucleotide sequence: TGTGCCAGCAGCTCCCGGACAGGGTTAGGAAACACCATATATTTT.

This rearrangement joins TRBV5-6 to TRBJ1-5; D is unclear. This CDR3 contains 14 residues. From germline, CDR1 is SGHDT and CDR2 YYEEEE. Trimming shortened V by 0 bases and J by 3 bases, and 7 bases separated the two germline ends. Here the CDR3 DNA reads TGTGCCAGCAGCTTGGGGCCCCTCAATCAGCCCCAGCATTTT. The encoded protein is CASSLGPLNQPQHF.

V gene TRBV6-4 combines with J gene TRBJ2-1; D call uncertain. V was pared by 0 bases and J by 3 bases, with 0 bases between. The germline gives CDR1 MRHNA, CDR2 SNTAGT. There are 12 residues in the CDR3. CDR3 residues: CASSDSYNEQFF. CDR3 coding DNA: TGTGCCAGCAGTGACTCCTACAATGAGCAGTTCTTC.

This clone came up a few times. The chain joins TRBV19 to TRBJ2-1; 13 nucleotides agree with TRBD2. CDR1 and CDR2 (germline): LNHDA, SQIVND (reference sequence). Germline trimming cut 3 bases from V and 7 bases from J; bases unmatched to any gene: 9. This CDR3 has 17 amino acids. The CDR3 sequence is CASSISRTSGSGNEQFF. The CDR3 nucleotides read TGTGCCAGTAGTATCTCCCGGACTAGCGGGAGCGGGAATGAGCAGTTCTTC.

The V gene is TRBV25-1, the J gene TRBJ1-6, with D maybe TRBD1 (6 bases). CDR3 size: 15 residues. V was trimmed by 1 base and J by 8 bases, leaving 12 bases between them. The V gene's germline CDR1 is MGHDK and CDR2 SYGVNS. CDR3 loop: CASSESRGGYSPLHF. The CDR3 DNA reads as TGTGCCAGCAGTGAATCGAGAGGGGGGTATTCACCCCTCCACTTT.

V is TRBV7-3 and J is TRBJ2-2, with a weak D call TRBD2 (6 bases). V was pared by 5 bases and J by 6 bases, with 10 bases between. This CDR3 is built from 13 residues. From germline, CDR1 is SGHTA and CDR2 FQGTGA. The chain's CDR3 is CASSKTSAGELFF. The DNA of the CDR3 is TGTGCCAGCAGCAAGACTAGTGCCGGGGAGCTGTTTTTT.

This clone was found a few times. J is TRBJ2-7 and V is TRBV5-4; 9 positions agree with TRBD1. The CDR3 loop spans 14 amino acids. The V segment lost 1 base and the J segment 2 bases; nucleotides outside the gene matches: 1. Germline-derived CDR1 and CDR2 are SGHNT and YYREEE (reference sequence). CDR3 protein: CASSLRQGAYEQYF. CDR3 bases: TGTGCCAGCAGCTTGAGACAGGGGGCCTACGAGCAGTACTTC.

V usage is TRBV7-8 and J usage is TRBJ2-5; possibly TRBD1 for D (5 bases). CDR3 size: 15 residues. V was clipped by 1 base and J by 4 bases, with 13 bases between them. CDR1 and CDR2 (germline): SGHVS, FQNEAQ. The CDR3 sequence is CASSLVVRARETQYF. CDR3 sequence (DNA): TGTGCCAGCAGCTTAGTCGTCAGGGCTAGAGAGACCCAGTACTTC.

The chain joins TRBV5-6 to TRBJ2-4, with 13 bases fitting TRBD2. The CDR3 is 15 residues long. Trimming took 0 bases from V and 9 from J; bases not matched to a gene: 3. Germline V lookup: CDR1 SGHDT, CDR2 YYEEEE. The CDR3 DNA sequence: TGTGCCAGCAGCTTGGGACTAGCGGGAGGTAGCATTCAGTACTTC. The encoded protein is CASSLGLAGGSIQYF.